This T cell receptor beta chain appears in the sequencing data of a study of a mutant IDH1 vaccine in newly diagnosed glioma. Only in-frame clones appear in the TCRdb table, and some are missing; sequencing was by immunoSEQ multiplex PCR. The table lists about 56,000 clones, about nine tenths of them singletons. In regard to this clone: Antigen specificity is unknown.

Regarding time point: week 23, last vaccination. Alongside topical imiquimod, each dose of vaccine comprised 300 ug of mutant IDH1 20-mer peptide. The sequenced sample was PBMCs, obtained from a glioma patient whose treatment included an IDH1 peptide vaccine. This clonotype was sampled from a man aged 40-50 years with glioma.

The CDR3 DNA is TGTGCCAGCAGTGACCACGGGACAGGGGCCCACGAGCAGTACTTC. Translated, it gives CASSDHGTGAHEQYF. This chain connects TRBV28 to TRBJ2-7, with 10 nucleotides matching TRBD1. V lost 5 bases to trimming and J lost 5 bases; unmatched junction nucleotides: 9. The CDR3 has 15 amino acids. The germline gives CDR1 MDHEN, CDR2 SYDVKM.